This TCR beta chain appears in the sequencing data of a study of T cell responses to AZD1222 COVID-19 vaccine. A few counts support this clone. This CDR3 contains 15 residues. V shed 4 bases and J 5 bases; nucleotides not matched to a gene: 6. Looked up from germline, CDR1 is SQVTM and CDR2 is ANQGSEA. Produced via immunoSEQ multiplex PCR; TCRdb's table is partial and in-frame only. Found here are roughly 130,000 clones, about 91% of them singletons; the top ten hold more than 2.5%. This chain joins TRBV29-1 and TRBJ2-2; 11 positions agree with TRBD2. This receptor was obtained from an adult in good health. The starting material was peripheral blood, obtained on day 0 of AZD1222 vaccination. The CDR3 sequence is CSVVTSGSRTGELFF. CDR3 nucleotide sequence: TGCAGCGTTGTTACTAGCGGGAGCAGGACCGGGGAGCTGTTTTTT.